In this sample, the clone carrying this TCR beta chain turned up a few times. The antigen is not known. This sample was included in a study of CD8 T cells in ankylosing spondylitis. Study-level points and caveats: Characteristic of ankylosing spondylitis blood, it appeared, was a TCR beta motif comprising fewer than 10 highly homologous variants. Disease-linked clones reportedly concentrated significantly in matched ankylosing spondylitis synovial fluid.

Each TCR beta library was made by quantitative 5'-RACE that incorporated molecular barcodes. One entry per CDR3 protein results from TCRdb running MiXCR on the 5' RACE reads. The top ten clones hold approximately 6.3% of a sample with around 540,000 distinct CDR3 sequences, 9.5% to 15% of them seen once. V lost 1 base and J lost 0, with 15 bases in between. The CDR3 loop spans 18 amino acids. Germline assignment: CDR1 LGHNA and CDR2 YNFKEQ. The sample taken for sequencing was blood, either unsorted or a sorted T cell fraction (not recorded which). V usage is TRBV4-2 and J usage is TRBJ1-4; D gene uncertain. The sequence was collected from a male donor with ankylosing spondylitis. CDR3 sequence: CASSQAPGNVATNEKLFF. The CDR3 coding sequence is TGTGCCAGCAGCCAAGCCCCAGGAAATGTCGCAACTAATGAAAAACTGTTTTTT.